One sample yielded the 30 T cell receptor beta chains listed below, sequenced in a study of blood T cells in healthy people across ages. Alongside a J-beta primer mix, a sample-barcoded 5' primer served in a second PCR lasting 7 to 11 cycles. TCRdb used MiXCR to reprocess the 5' RACE reads, holding one entry per CDR3 protein. The repertoire includes 600,000 to 850,000 distinct CDR3 sequences, around 25% of them detected once, and 9% to 9.5% sits in the top ten. The same data also went into a second study, on T cells of mothers and their children.

The sample was blood. Source of these receptors: a boy between 10 and 17 years old in good health.

About this clonotype: This may come from a read error, since a much larger clone is one base off. J is TRBJ2-3 and V is TRBV20-1; 10 nucleotides match TRBD2. This CDR3 comprises 17 residues. Germline CDR1 is DFQATT and CDR2 is SNEGSKA (reference sequence). CDR3 sequence reads: CSAGDRVQRGGLMAQYF. For the CDR3, the DNA is TGCAGTGCTGGAGATCGAGTCCAGCGGGGGGGCCTGATGGCGCAGTATTTT.

The chain recombines TRBV5-1 with TRBJ2-3; maybe TRBD2 (5 bases). Trimming took off 0 bases at V and 2 bases at J, with 13 bases between the two ends. The germline V gene encodes CDR1 SGHRS and CDR2 YFSETQ. This CDR3 spans 16 amino acids. The CDR3 loop is CASSLASGANTDTQYF. DNA of the CDR3: TGCGCCAGCAGCTTGGCGAGCGGAGCGAACACAGATACGCAGTATTTT.

The chain links TRBV5-1 to TRBJ1-2; 9 nucleotides align to TRBD1. Trimming took 1 base from V and 8 from J; bases not matched to a gene: 9. CDR3 length equals 15 residues. Germline loops: CDR1 SGHRS, CDR2 YFSETQ. Here the CDR3 DNA reads TGCGCCAGCAGCTTGTATTCGGGACAGGGAGACGGCTACACCTTC. Translated: CASSLYSGQGDGYTF.

V and J are TRBV7-2 and TRBJ2-7; no reliable D call. The CDR3 loop spans 15 amino acids. Per germline, CDR1 SGHTA and CDR2 FQGNSA. Trimming removed 5 bases from V and 0 bases from J, with 14 bases in between. The CDR3 loop is CASSARITSSYEQYF. In DNA, the CDR3 is TGTGCCAGCAGCGCTAGGATAACAAGCTCCTACGAGCAGTACTTC.

This clonotype was picked up a small number of times. This sequence joins TRBV15 and TRBJ1-1; D is uncertain. This CDR3 has 12 amino acids. V was cut by 3 bases and J by 7 bases, with 9 bases left in between. Looked up from germline, CDR1 is LNHNV and CDR2 is YYDKDF (reference sequence). CDR3 sequence: CATSRAESEAFF. The CDR3 DNA is TGTGCCACCAGCAGGGCGGAGAGTGAAGCTTTCTTT. Full variable domain (remainder filled in from reference TRBV15 and TRBJ1-1): DAMVIQNPRYQVTQFGKPVTLSCSQTLNHNVMYWYQQKSSQAPKLLFHYYDKDFNNEADTPDNFQSRRPNTSFCFLDIRSPGLGDTAMYLCATSRAESEAFFGQGTRLTVV.

This clonotype was picked up a small number of times. The chain joins TRBV6-1 to TRBJ2-1; 10 nucleotides line up with TRBD1. Germline CDR1 and CDR2: MNHNS and SASEGT. The CDR3 runs 18 residues. V shed 2 bases, J shed 7 bases, and the junction held 14 bases outside the gene matches. The DNA of the CDR3 is TGTGCCAGCAGTGAAATGGGGGCCCGGGACAGGGGTTGGAATGAGCAGTTCTTC. As protein: CASSEMGARDRGWNEQFF.

This chain links TRBV28 with TRBJ1-1; D might be TRBD1 (6 bases). Trimming pared 6 bases from V and 10 bases from J, leaving 15 bases between. Germline assignment: CDR1 MDHEN and CDR2 SYDVKM. The CDR3 has 12 residues. CDR3 amino acids: CASRLNREGAFF. The CDR3 coding sequence is TGTGCCAGCAGGTTAAACAGGGAGGGAGCTTTCTTT.

The chain combines TRBV7-9 with TRBJ2-5; D unclear. CDR1 and CDR2 (germline): SEHNR, FQNEAQ (reference sequence). The CDR3 has 17 residues. V was trimmed by 4 bases and J by 2 bases, leaving 20 bases between them. In DNA, the CDR3 is TGTGCCAGCAGCTACCTGCCGGCGAACGTTAATCAAGAGACCCAGTACTTC. Translation gives CASSYLPANVNQETQYF.

This clonotype was seen a handful of times. The chain joins TRBV15 to TRBJ2-5; D is possibly TRBD1 (5 bases). V was trimmed by 0 bases and J by 2 bases, leaving 10 bases between them. This CDR3 has 15 amino acids. Per the germline V gene, CDR1 is LNHNV and CDR2 is YYDKDF (reference sequence). The CDR3 DNA reads as TGTGCCACCAGCAGAGACCCAGGGCCTCAAGAGACCCAGTACTTC. Translated: CATSRDPGPQETQYF.

This clonotype was observed a handful of times. CDR3 coding DNA: TGTGCCAGCAGTAAACAGGGGGTGGACACTGAAGCTTTCTTT. It translates to CASSKQGVDTEAFF. The V and J genes are TRBV28 and TRBJ1-1; 8 nucleotides align to TRBD1. The germline V gene has CDR1 MDHEN and CDR2 SYDVKM. The V gene end was trimmed by 5 bases and the J gene end by 3 bases; junction bases not matched to a gene: 5. There are 14 residues in the CDR3.

This sequence joins TRBV28 and TRBJ2-4; a weak D match, TRBD2 (5 bases). Germline CDR1 MDHEN, CDR2 SYDVKM. V was cut by 8 bases and J by 3 bases, with 14 bases left in between. This CDR3 has 14 amino acids. CDR3 sequence (DNA): TGTGCCAGCCTCTCCGGGGATGGCAAAAACATTCAGTACTTC. Its translation is CASLSGDGKNIQYF.

V usage is TRBV11-3 and J usage is TRBJ1-1; no clear D. The CDR3 loop spans 13 amino acids. Germline V gene data show CDR1 as SGHNT and CDR2 as YENEEA. Trimming shortened V by 8 bases and J by 3 bases, and 13 bases separated the two germline ends. The CDR3 region is CASRTVGYTEAFF. The CDR3 DNA sequence: TGTGCCAGCCGCACCGTGGGCTACACTGAAGCTTTCTTT.

This clonotype was seen only a few times. The V call is TRBV10-3, the J call TRBJ2-5, with D perhaps given as TRBD1 or TRBD2 (5 bases each). V lost 4 bases and J lost 1, with 13 bases in between. This CDR3 region has 15 residues. The germline gives CDR1 ENHRY, CDR2 SYGVKD. In DNA form, the CDR3 reads TGTGCCATCAGTGGGGGACCACTTAGCCAAGAGACCCAGTACTTC. Its translation: CAISGGPLSQETQYF.

This clonotype was observed a few times. The chain employs TRBV5-1 and TRBJ2-5, with D perhaps matching TRBD2 (5 bases). V was trimmed by 1 base and J by 5 bases, leaving 12 bases between them. The CDR3 consists of 14 residues. In germline, CDR1 is SGHRS, CDR2 YFSETQ. Here the CDR3 reads CASSLSRGTETQYF. The CDR3 coding sequence is TGCGCCAGCAGCTTGAGTCGGGGAACGGAGACCCAGTACTTC.

The chain employs TRBV7-2 and TRBJ2-5; perhaps TRBD1 as D (8 bases). Matching the DNA end better, TRBJ2-7 makes the J call doubtful. Germline V gives CDR1 SGHTA, CDR2 FQGNSA. The CDR3 spans 15 residues. CDR3 region: CASSFETGEGYEQYF. CDR3 DNA: TGTGCCAGCAGCTTCGAGACAGGGGAGGGCTACGAGCAGTACTTC.

This clonotype showed up just a few times. V gene TRBV7-2 combines with J gene TRBJ2-5; 8 positions agree with TRBD2. The V and J ends lost 2 bases and 9 bases, in that order; junction bases with no gene match: 8. The length of the CDR3 is 14 residues. CDR1 is SGHTA and CDR2 is FQGNSA in the germline V gene. DNA of the CDR3: TGTGCCAGCAGCTTATCTCCGGGAGGGACGGCCCAGTACTTC. Residues: CASSLSPGGTAQYF.

This clonotype was detected only a few times. The J gene is TRBJ2-1, the V gene TRBV4-2; 9 bases align to TRBD1. This CDR3 contains 15 residues. V was pared by 0 bases and J by 9 bases, with 6 bases of the junction left unmatched. CDR1 is LGHNA, CDR2 YNFKEQ, per germline. CDR3 coding DNA: TGTGCCAGCAGCCAAGAACAGGGGGCCGTGGGTGAGCAGTTCTTC. This sequence encodes CASSQEQGAVGEQFF.

This chain links TRBV24-1 with TRBJ1-2; 7 nucleotides match TRBD1. The CDR3 loop spans 21 amino acids. CDR1 is KGHDR, CDR2 SFDVKD, per germline. V was pared by 4 bases and J by 4 bases, with 26 bases of the junction left unmatched. The CDR3 here is CATSETDRKKVGESGSYGYTF. Here the CDR3 DNA reads TGTGCCACCAGTGAAACGGACAGGAAGAAGGTCGGGGAGAGCGGTAGCTATGGCTACACCTTC.

The rearrangement joins TRBV5-5 to TRBJ1-1; D is uncertain. This CDR3 spans 14 amino acids. With 1 base removed from V and 4 bases from J, the gap between germline ends came to 11 bases. Germline assignment: CDR1 SGHKS and CDR2 YYEKEE (reference sequence). The CDR3 DNA reads as TGTGCCAGCAGCTTGACCCTGGGGTCCACTGAAGCTTTCTTT. Encoded protein: CASSLTLGSTEAFF.

This clonotype occurred a few times. The chain links TRBV9 to TRBJ2-1; 11 bases align to TRBD2. The V gene's germline CDR1 is SGDLS and CDR2 YYNGEE. With 4 bases clipped from V and 0 bases from J, the junction kept 6 bases outside the gene matches. The CDR3 spans 17 residues. DNA for the CDR3: TGTGCCAGCAGCCCCCGACTAGCGGGGACCTCCTACAATGAGCAGTTCTTC. Amino acid sequence: CASSPRLAGTSYNEQFF.

This clonotype was seen more than once but under ten times. V gene TRBV20-1 combines with J gene TRBJ2-7; 9 bases map to TRBD2. With V trimmed by 0 bases and J by 3 bases, 6 bases remained unmatched. CDR3 length: 15 residues. Germline loops: CDR1 DFQATT, CDR2 SNEGSKA (reference sequence). CDR3 sequence (DNA): TGCAGTGCTAGAGATTTAGCGGGAGACTACTACGAGCAGTACTTC. This sequence encodes CSARDLAGDYYEQYF.

The V gene is TRBV12-3 or TRBV12-4, the J gene TRBJ2-5, with D unresolved. V shed 5 bases and J shed 5 bases, with 6 bases lying between them. The CDR3 totals 11 residues. Here the CDR3 reads CASSAVETQYF. The CDR3 nucleotides read TGTGCCAGCAGTGCGGTGGAGACCCAGTACTTC.

This clonotype was counted a few times. The chain uses TRBV20-1 and TRBJ1-6; the match to TRBD1 covers 8 bases. The CDR3 consists of 14 residues. From germline, CDR1 is DFQATT and CDR2 SNEGSKA (reference sequence). With V trimmed by 4 bases and J by 11 bases, 10 bases remained unmatched. The CDR3 sequence: CSAIGTGKTAPLHF. The CDR3 DNA follows: TGCAGTGCTATTGGGACAGGCAAAACGGCACCCCTCCACTTT.

This clonotype occurred once. The rearrangement links TRBV29-1 to TRBJ2-7, with 9 bases matching TRBD1. V gave up 1 base and J gave up 1 base; unmatched junction bases: 8. CDR3 length: 16 amino acids. CDR1 is SQVTM and CDR2 is ANQGSEA in the germline V gene. CDR3 sequence: CSVEVWGQGPSYEQYF. The CDR3 DNA reads TGCAGCGTTGAAGTGTGGGGACAGGGACCTTCCTACGAGCAGTACTTC.

V gene TRBV20-1 combines with J gene TRBJ2-3, with D maybe TRBD1 (6 bases). CDR1 and CDR2 (germline): DFQATT, SNEGSKA (reference sequence). The V gene lost 2 bases and the J gene lost 1 base, with 13 bases spanning the gap. The CDR3 spans 15 residues. The chain's CDR3 is CSARSHRARTDTQYF. CDR3 DNA: TGCAGTGCTAGATCTCACAGGGCCCGCACAGATACGCAGTATTTT.

This chain uses TRBV20-1 with TRBJ2-5; 10 positions agree with TRBD1. The better agreement between TRBJ2-1 and the DNA end casts doubt on the J call. The length of the CDR3 is 12 residues. Germline loops: CDR1 DFQATT, CDR2 SNEGSKA (reference sequence). CDR3 DNA sequence: TGCAGTGCGCCCGGGACAGGGGTTGAGCAGTTCTTC. The encoded protein is CSAPGTGVEQFF.

This clonotype was found once. The chain's CDR3 is CASSLAGAVNQPQHF. Here the CDR3 DNA reads TGTGCCAGCAGCTTAGCAGGCGCCGTCAATCAGCCCCAGCATTTT. V gene TRBV7-9 combines with J gene TRBJ1-5; D is uncertain. The CDR3 length is 15 residues. Germline V lookup: CDR1 SEHNR, CDR2 FQNEAQ (reference sequence). Trimming took 0 bases from V and 3 from J, leaving 9 bases between them.

This clonotype was seen a few times. V and J are TRBV28 and TRBJ2-5, with D hard to call. Trimming stripped 0 bases from V and 7 bases from J, with 9 bases between. Germline values: CDR1 MDHEN, CDR2 SYDVKM. There are 13 residues in the CDR3. CDR3: CASSLWGRRTQYF. Written as DNA, the CDR3 is TGTGCCAGCAGTTTATGGGGCCGGAGGACCCAGTACTTC.

A few counts support this clonotype. The chain has TRBV13 and TRBJ1-1, with 9 bases identical to TRBD1. V lost 1 base to trimming and J lost 3 bases; unmatched junction nucleotides: 3. Germline loops: CDR1 PRHDT, CDR2 FYEKMQ (reference sequence). There are 15 residues in the CDR3. This CDR3 is CASSLDRGRDTEAFF. In DNA form, the CDR3 reads TGTGCCAGCAGCTTAGACAGGGGGCGCGACACTGAAGCTTTCTTT.

The chain joins TRBV29-1 to TRBJ2-1, with a tentative D call TRBD2 (6 bases). This CDR3 region has 15 residues. Germline CDR1 SQVTM, CDR2 ANQGSEA. Deletions cut 8 bases from V and 1 base from J, with 18 bases between. The CDR3 nucleotides are TGCAGCATCATATCAAGGGAGGCGTCCTACAATGAGCAGTTCTTC. Residues: CSIISREASYNEQFF.